Described below is a single T cell receptor (beta chain) sequence and its context. The antigen remains unidentified. This sample was included in a study of circulating and synovial CD4+ cells in juvenile arthritis. Produced via immunoSEQ multiplex PCR; TCRdb's table is partial and in-frame only. The sample lists tens of thousands of clones, 95% to 96% occurring once. Study observations and caveats: These repertoires were less diverse than bulk blood CD4 repertoires. Compared with bulk blood, circulating pathogenic-like lymphocytes shared substantially more CDR3 sequences with synovial T cells.

Unmatched junction bases numbered 2, after V lost 1 base and J lost 3 bases. This CDR3 contains 15 residues. Germline CDR1 is SGHTA and CDR2 is FQGTGA. The sequence came from a human donor with juvenile idiopathic arthritis. The V call is TRBV7-3, the J call TRBJ2-1; 8 nucleotides agree with TRBD2. The sequenced material came from CD4+ T cells from blood. In nucleotides, the CDR3 is TGTGCCAGCAGCTTAAAAGCGGGGGACTACAATGAGCAGTTCTTC. Protein sequence: CASSLKAGDYNEQFF.